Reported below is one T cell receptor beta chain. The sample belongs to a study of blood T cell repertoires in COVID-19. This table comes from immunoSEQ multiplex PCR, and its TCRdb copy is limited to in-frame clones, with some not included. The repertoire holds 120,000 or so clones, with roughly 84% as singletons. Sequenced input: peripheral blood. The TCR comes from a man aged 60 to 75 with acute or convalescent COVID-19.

The CDR3 sequence: CASSLVLRDGYTF. Written as DNA, the CDR3 is TGTGCCAGCAGCTTAGTCCTACGGGATGGCTACACCTTC. The chain is built from TRBV11-2 and TRBJ1-2, with D hard to call. Trimming pared 1 base from V and 6 bases from J, leaving 9 bases between. Per the germline V gene, CDR1 is SGHAT and CDR2 is FQNNGV. The CDR3 extends over 13 amino acids.